Shown below are 31 T cell receptor beta chains from a single sample sequenced in a study of blood T cell repertoires in COVID-19. TCRdb keeps only in-frame clones here, not all; method: immunoSEQ multiplex PCR. The sample gives some 110,000 clones, about four fifths of which show up once; roughly 17% is in the top ten. The sequenced material came from peripheral blood. Receptors were obtained from a man aged 55 to 70 with active or convalescent COVID-19.

The V and J genes are TRBV4-3 and TRBJ2-3; D not resolved. Germline loops: CDR1 LGHNA, CDR2 YSLEER. V was shortened by 0 bases and J by 0 bases, with 19 bases between the two germline ends. There are 19 residues in the CDR3. The CDR3 DNA reads as TGCGCCAGCAGCCAAGATGCCAACCCAGGTCTAAGTAGCACAGATACGCAGTATTTT. Protein: CASSQDANPGLSSTDTQYF.

This clone was observed a few times. The J gene is TRBJ1-2, the V gene TRBV5-8; no reliable D call. V lost 4 bases and J 3 bases, leaving 16 bases between the germline ends. The CDR3 runs to 15 residues. Germline CDR1 reads SGHTS; CDR2 reads YDEGEE. The CDR3 here is CASSPWAGGYYGYTF. The DNA for the CDR3 is TGTGCCAGCAGCCCCTGGGCGGGCGGTTACTATGGCTACACCTTC.

The V gene is TRBV20-1, the J gene TRBJ2-1; 7 bases line up with TRBD2. Germline CDR1 is DFQATT and CDR2 is SNEGSKA (reference sequence). The CDR3 length is 11 residues. The J segment lost 9 bases and the V segment lost 5 bases, leaving 4 bases of the junction unmatched. CDR3 DNA sequence: TGCAGTGCTCAACTAGCGTTTGAGCAGTTCTTC. Protein product: CSAQLAFEQFF.

This chain connects TRBV7-2 to TRBJ2-7; 10 bases line up with TRBD1. In germline, CDR1 is SGHTA, CDR2 FQGNSA. V gave up 5 bases and J gave up 2 bases; unmatched junction bases: 9. The CDR3 length is 16 residues. The CDR3 reads CASSPGQGRLTYEQYF. In DNA, the CDR3 is TGTGCCAGCAGCCCGGGACAGGGGCGACTGACCTACGAGCAGTACTTC.

In nucleotides, the CDR3 is TGTGCCAGCAGTAAGAGGACAGGCAATAACTATGGCTACACCTTC. It codes for CASSKRTGNNYGYTF. This rearrangement joins TRBV6-5 to TRBJ1-2; 7 bases match TRBD1. V was pared by 5 bases and J by 1 base, with 7 bases of the junction left unmatched. The CDR3 covers 15 residues. CDR1 is MNHEY, CDR2 SVGAGI, per germline.

This clone was picked up a small number of times. V usage is TRBV7-6 and J usage is TRBJ2-3; TRBD1 matches at 9 bases. The CDR3 has 17 residues. J was trimmed by 3 bases and V by 7 bases; bases with no gene match: 14. From germline, CDR1 is SGHVS and CDR2 FNYEAQ. Here the CDR3 DNA reads TGTGCCAGCAAATTTGAACAGGGGGCGATAGGGACAGATACGCAGTATTTT. Residues: CASKFEQGAIGTDTQYF.

V usage is TRBV24-1 and J usage is TRBJ2-1, with 11 bases matching TRBD2. Per the germline V gene, CDR1 is KGHDR and CDR2 is SFDVKD. This CDR3 is 19 amino acids long. With 1 base clipped from V and 0 bases from J, the junction kept 7 bases outside the gene matches. The CDR3 loop reads CATSDLSPSGRSSYNEQFF. CDR3 DNA sequence: TGTGCCACCAGTGATTTATCGCCTAGCGGGAGGAGCTCCTACAATGAGCAGTTCTTC.

In nucleotides, the CDR3 is TGTGCCAGCAGCTTAGAGAGGCGGGCGGGGAATGAGCAGTTCTTC. Amino acids: CASSLERRAGNEQFF. The gene calls are TRBV7-6 and TRBJ2-1, with D possibly matching TRBD2 (6 bases). Germline values: CDR1 SGHVS, CDR2 FNYEAQ. There are 15 residues in the CDR3. Trimming removed 1 base from V and 7 bases from J, with 14 bases in between.

This chain links TRBV27 with TRBJ2-5; 8 nucleotides match TRBD1. The CDR3 is 16 amino acids. The germline V gene encodes CDR1 MNHEY and CDR2 SMNVEV (reference sequence). V lost 6 bases, J lost 1 base, and 10 bases stayed unmatched. The CDR3 here is CASSLQAGTGQETQYF. Written as DNA, the CDR3 is TGTGCCAGCAGCCTCCAAGCCGGGACAGGCCAAGAGACCCAGTACTTC.

For the CDR3, the DNA is TGTGCCAGCAGCCTCACTAACACTGAAGCTTTCTTT. This translates into CASSLTNTEAFF. The chain couples TRBV5-4 to TRBJ1-1; D is undetermined. The CDR3 loop spans 12 amino acids. V was clipped by 4 bases and J by 2 bases, with 6 bases between them. Germline V gene data show CDR1 as SGHNT and CDR2 as YYREEE (reference sequence).

This chain joins TRBV29-1 and TRBJ1-1; possible D gene TRBD1, 6 bases. Trimming stripped 5 bases from V and 1 base from J, with 8 bases between. CDR3 length: 12 residues. Per germline, CDR1 SQVTM and CDR2 ANQGSEA. CDR3 bases: TGCAGCGTTTCACAGGGGAACACTGAAGCTTTCTTT. This translates into CSVSQGNTEAFF.

The chain has TRBV7-2 and TRBJ2-2; 8 nucleotides agree with TRBD1. The CDR3 has 16 amino acids. Germline loops: CDR1 SGHTA, CDR2 FQGNSA. After removal of 2 bases from V and 6 bases from J, the junction contained 8 bases not matched to a gene. The CDR3 is CASSLRWPGGPGELFF. CDR3 DNA: TGTGCCAGCAGCTTAAGGTGGCCAGGGGGCCCCGGGGAGCTGTTTTTT.

The J gene is TRBJ2-1, the V gene TRBV19; 8 bases line up with TRBD2. V lost 5 bases, J lost 10 bases, and 22 bases stayed unmatched. This CDR3 is built from 18 residues. Germline CDR1 LNHDA, CDR2 SQIVND (reference sequence). Written as DNA, the CDR3 is TGTGCCAGTAGTGTTCCTTTACAGGGAACGGGAGGGCCCAAGGAGCAGTTCTTC. The encoded protein is CASSVPLQGTGGPKEQFF. Full variable domain (remainder filled in from reference TRBV19 and TRBJ2-1): DGGITQSPKYLFRKEGQNVTLSCEQNLNHDAMYWYRQDPGQGLRLIYYSQIVNDFQKGDIAEGYSVSREKKESFPLTVTSAQKNPTAFYLCASSVPLQGTGGPKEQFFGPGTRLTVL.

This clone was seen ten or more times. The rearrangement uses TRBV14 and TRBJ2-1, with D possibly being TRBD1 (6 bases). This CDR3 is built from 16 residues. Trimming shortened V by 2 bases and J by 5 bases, and 16 bases separated the two germline ends. Germline lookup yields CDR1 SGHDN and CDR2 FVKESK. This chain's CDR3 is CASSQIPGQGDNEQFF. CDR3 DNA sequence: TGTGCCAGCAGCCAAATACCGGGACAAGGAGACAATGAGCAGTTCTTC.

The chain couples TRBV13 to TRBJ2-7, with 8 bases that match TRBD1. J lost 4 bases, V lost 8 bases, and 7 bases had no gene match. This CDR3 region has 13 residues. Germline V CDR1 and CDR2: PRHDT, FYEKMQ (reference sequence). Here the CDR3 DNA reads TGTGCCAGCGGGCGGGGACAGGTGTACGAGCAGTACTTC. Translating gives CASGRGQVYEQYF.

This chain uses TRBV24-1 with TRBJ2-7; D ambiguous. The CDR3 sequence is 13 residues long. V lost 3 bases and J lost 2, with 7 bases in between. From germline, CDR1 is KGHDR and CDR2 SFDVKD. CDR3 DNA sequence: TGTGCCACCAGTGATGACTGGGCCTACGAGCAGTACTTC. Translating it yields CATSDDWAYEQYF.

This chain joins TRBV10-3 and TRBJ2-7; tentative D call: TRBD2 (9 bases). CDR3 size: 15 residues. V gave up 9 bases and J gave up 2 bases, with 20 bases separating them. Germline CDR1 is ENHRY and CDR2 is SYGVKD. CDR3 coding DNA: TGTGCCATGGGGCGGGAGGGACAGGTGACCTACGAGCAGTACTTC. The encoded protein is CAMGREGQVTYEQYF.

This chain joins TRBV6-2 or TRBV6-3 and TRBJ1-4, with D maybe TRBD1 (5 bases). This CDR3 has 15 residues. From germline, CDR1 is MNHEY and CDR2 SVGEGT. The germline V and J ends were trimmed by 2 bases and 4 bases, with 11 bases remaining between them. This CDR3 is CASSYVTGNNEKLFF. DNA for the CDR3: TGTGCCAGCAGTTACGTTACAGGCAATAATGAAAAACTGTTTTTT.

The chain joins TRBV27 to TRBJ2-2, with TRBD1 matching over 7 bases. The J segment lost 6 bases and the V segment lost 5 bases, leaving 9 bases of the junction unmatched. Germline CDR1 MNHEY, CDR2 SMNVEV (reference sequence). CDR3 length: 15 residues. The CDR3 DNA reads TGTGCCAGCAGTGGGGCCGGGACAGATCCCGGGGAGCTGTTTTTT. Its translation is CASSGAGTDPGELFF.

DNA for the CDR3: TGCGCCAGCAGCTTGGAAGACAGGGCGTCTGGAAACACCATATATTTT. Residues: CASSLEDRASGNTIYF. The chain uses TRBV5-1 and TRBJ1-3, with 7 bases that match TRBD1. V lost 0 bases and J lost 1; bases outside the gene matches: 4. Germline CDR1 is SGHRS and CDR2 is YFSETQ. This CDR3 has 16 amino acids.

V usage is TRBV7-2 and J usage is TRBJ1-1; D is unresolved. Germline assignment: CDR1 SGHTA and CDR2 FQGNSA. This CDR3 contains 13 residues. The V end was cut by 0 bases, the J end by 1 base, with 3 bases between. The chain's CDR3 is CASSLAQNTEAFF. CDR3 bases: TGTGCCAGCAGCTTAGCACAGAACACTGAAGCTTTCTTT. Full variable domain (rest looked up from reference TRBV7-2 and TRBJ1-1): GAGVSQSPSNKVTEKGKDVELRCDPISGHTALYWYRQSLGQGLEFLIYFQGNSAPDKSGLPSDRFSAERTGGSVSTLTIQRTQQEDSAVYLCASSLAQNTEAFFGQGTRLTVV.

This clone was seen more than once but under ten times. This chain links TRBV6-2 or TRBV6-3 with TRBJ2-1, with 11 bases aligning to TRBD2. Per the germline V gene, CDR1 is MNHEY and CDR2 is SVGEGT. The ends lost 0 bases at V and 5 bases at J; junction bases unmatched: 6. This CDR3 contains 17 residues. This CDR3 is CASSYSLGLADNNEQFF. The CDR3 DNA reads TGTGCCAGCAGTTACTCGTTGGGACTAGCGGATAACAATGAGCAGTTCTTC.

The V call is TRBV5-1, the J call TRBJ2-6, with D uncertain. The CDR3 covers 18 residues. The V end was cut by 1 base, the J end by 0 bases, with 14 bases between. The V gene's germline CDR1 is SGHRS and CDR2 YFSETQ. CDR3 DNA sequence: TGCGCCAGCAGCTTGTATCTGGCCGCAAGCTCTGGGGCCAACGTCCTGACTTTC. This codes for CASSLYLAASSGANVLTF.

V usage is TRBV7-2 and J usage is TRBJ1-2; D not certain. This CDR3 comprises 13 residues. Germline-derived CDR1 and CDR2 are SGHTA and FQGNSA. Trimming took 1 base from V and 8 from J, leaving 11 bases between them. CDR3 DNA sequence: TGTGCCAGCAGCTTAGTGGGCTCGAGAGGCTACACCTTC. Encoded protein: CASSLVGSRGYTF.

The V and J genes are TRBV19 and TRBJ2-1, with TRBD2 as a possible D gene (6 bases). The length of the CDR3 is 15 residues. V was trimmed by 6 bases and J by 1 base, leaving 13 bases between them. The germline CDR1 and CDR2 sequences are LNHDA and SQIVND (reference sequence). The DNA of the CDR3 is TGTGCCAGTAGCCCTCTAGCGCCTTCCTACAATGAGCAGTTCTTC. Its protein is CASSPLAPSYNEQFF.

V usage is TRBV7-6 and J usage is TRBJ2-1; TRBD1 agrees at 9 bases. The germline gives CDR1 SGHVS, CDR2 FNYEAQ. The junction had 7 bases not matched to a gene; V was cut back by 7 bases and J by 0 bases. This CDR3 region has 16 residues. The DNA of the CDR3 is TGTGCCAGCACCCCAGGGACAGGGAACTCCTACAATGAGCAGTTCTTC. Residues: CASTPGTGNSYNEQFF. The variable domain in full, completed from reference TRBV7-6 and TRBJ2-1, reads GAGVSQSPRYKVTKRGQDVALRCDPISGHVSLYWYRQALGQGPEFLTYFNYEAQQDKSGLPNDRFSAERPEGSISTLTIQRTEQRDSAMYRCASTPGTGNSYNEQFFGPGTRLTVL.

The J gene is TRBJ1-5, the V gene TRBV19; D gene uncertain. Germline loops: CDR1 LNHDA, CDR2 SQIVND (reference sequence). V was pared by 3 bases and J by 7 bases, with 10 bases between. The CDR3 runs to 13 residues. The CDR3 region is CASSITIGQPQHF. As DNA, the CDR3 is TGTGCCAGTAGTATTACGATTGGCCAGCCCCAGCATTTT.

This chain uses TRBV14 with TRBJ2-7; 13 bases are shared with TRBD2. The CDR3 has 19 amino acids. Losses at the gene ends were 1 base for V and 5 bases for J; bases not matched to a gene: 14. CDR1 is SGHDN, CDR2 FVKESK, per germline. CDR3 sequence: CASSQAGGGGLAGDHEQYF. In DNA form, the CDR3 reads TGTGCCAGCAGCCAAGCCGGGGGAGGAGGACTAGCGGGAGACCACGAGCAGTACTTC.

The gene calls are TRBV5-6 and TRBJ1-6, with D hard to call. V lost 0 bases to trimming and J lost 8 bases, with 21 bases between them. This CDR3 spans 18 amino acids. Germline loops: CDR1 SGHDT, CDR2 YYEEEE. The CDR3 protein is CASSLVAGSLGLYSPLHF. The CDR3 bases are TGTGCCAGCAGCTTGGTTGCCGGATCCCTAGGCCTTTATTCACCCCTCCACTTT. Filled out from reference TRBV5-6 and TRBJ1-6, the complete variable domain reads DAGVTQSPTHLIKTRGQQVTLRCSPKSGHDTVSWYQQALGQGPQFIFQYYEEEERQRGNFPDRFSGHQFPNYSSELNVNALLLGDSALYLCASSLVAGSLGLYSPLHFGNGTRLTVT.

This clone was seen a handful of times. This sequence joins TRBV7-9 and TRBJ2-2; D is uncertain. The length of the CDR3 is 16 residues. V was trimmed by 1 base and J by 6 bases, leaving 15 bases between them. Looked up from germline, CDR1 is SEHNR and CDR2 is FQNEAQ (reference sequence). The CDR3 is CASSLGSTLPAGELFF. The CDR3 DNA follows: TGTGCCAGCAGCTTAGGCTCCACTCTGCCGGCCGGGGAGCTGTTTTTT.

CDR3 protein: CATSGGRGFADTQYF. The CDR3 DNA is TGTGCCACCAGCGGAGGGCGAGGTTTCGCAGATACGCAGTATTTT. The chain has TRBV24-1 and TRBJ2-3; D perhaps matches TRBD2 (6 bases). The V gene lost 7 bases and the J gene lost 4 bases, with 17 bases spanning the gap. The CDR3 has 15 amino acids. Germline CDR1 KGHDR, CDR2 SFDVKD.